The T cell receptor beta chain described here comes from a study of cytomegalovirus exposure and HLA in healthy donors. On the study more broadly: Assignment to the Caucasian-associated ancestry cluster applied to 81% of the approximately 400 genotyped donors. Study outcomes and limitations: Both high specificity and high sensitivity reportedly marked the classifier's diagnosis of cytomegalovirus status. Cytomegalovirus association was listed for 170 or so TCR beta chains. Most likely, a cluster of highly shared sequence variants arose as a sequencing artifact.

About this clone itself: Antigen specificity is unknown.

Germline lookup yields CDR1 SEHNR and CDR2 FQNEAQ (reference sequence). Trimming took off 7 bases at V and 2 bases at J, with 14 bases between the two ends. This CDR3 spans 14 amino acids. The primer mix had 60 Vbeta and 13 Jbeta primers. Method: immunoSEQ multiplex PCR; TCRdb's copy keeps in-frame clones and lacks some. Of around 190,000 clones in the sample, 78% were seen once. Source material: PBMCs. This sequence was found in a female donor in good health and CMV-seronegative. The rearrangement joins TRBV7-9 to TRBJ1-2, with no clear D. The CDR3 sequence is CASTDPGSNYGYTF. Here the CDR3 DNA reads TGTGCCAGCACCGACCCGGGTTCCAACTATGGCTACACCTTC.